The TCR beta chain described here comes from a study of T cells after posttransplantation cyclophosphamide. Study-wide findings and caveats: After PTCy, TRB diversity resembled that of CNI/methotrexate controls. Donor-recipient repertoire similarity was low at 1-2 months, rising over year one. Tissue-infiltrating T cells from skin or gut overlapped little with blood T cells.

This clone is categorized as medium-sized. As yet, its antigen is unknown. Libraries were prepared by immunoSEQ multiplex PCR; TCRdb keeps only in-frame clonotypes and omits some of them. The repertoire has around 5,000 clones, 1.8% of them found once; the top ten carry more than 25%. A marrow graft followed busulfan-fludarabine conditioning, with cyclophosphamide on days +3 and +4. The length of the CDR3 is 14 residues. With 7 bases removed from V and 3 bases from J, the gap between germline ends came to 13 bases. CDR1 is MNHNS, CDR2 SASEGT, per germline. This sequence was found in a male patient in his 30s who received an allogeneic stem cell transplant from a related donor, was CMV-positive, and had no GVHD. These T cells may partly come from the graft donor. The sequenced sample was PBMCs, obtained 242 days after a stem cell transplant with posttransplant cyclophosphamide. The chain couples TRBV6-1 to TRBJ1-5, with D tentatively TRBD1 (6 bases). Written as DNA, the CDR3 is TGTGCCAGCATGCGACAGGCCGCCAATCAGCCCCAGCATTTT. It translates to CASMRQAANQPQHF.